This T cell receptor (beta chain) was profiled in a study of human T cells and chemical hapten exposure. Trimming took off 1 base at V and 7 bases at J, with 20 bases between the two ends. The CDR3 loop spans 17 amino acids. Germline lookup yields CDR1 SGHTA and CDR2 FQGNSA. This clonotype was observed many times. The study used a library that attached unique molecular identifiers to individual cDNA molecules. One entry per CDR3 protein, called by TCRdb with MiXCR from the RACE reads. Of just over 80,000 distinct CDR3 sequences listed, 9.5% to 12% are singletons. Time point reported: patch test 1, 2 weeks after DPC sensitization. Treatment reported: therapeutic diphenylcyclopropenone sensitization with weekly scalp DPC. Unfractionated whole blood yielded the extracted total RNA.

The starting material was whole blood, obtained in connection with sensitization to the hapten diphenylcyclopropenone (DPC). The V gene is TRBV7-2, the J gene TRBJ2-4; D tentatively reads TRBD1 or TRBD2 (5 bases each). The clonotype originates from a woman aged 45-65 years with alopecia areata. Some clones in this sample may be carry-over from other donors' samples. This CDR3 reads CASSLGESWGPRNIQYF. CDR3 sequence (DNA): TGTGCCAGCAGCTTAGGGGAATCGTGGGGACCCCGCAACATTCAGTACTTC.